The clone carrying this T cell receptor (beta chain) showed up just once. As yet, its antigen is unknown. These data are taken from a study of T cell responses to AZD1222 COVID-19 vaccine. Study-level points and caveats: Sampling captured repertoires only after the peak T cell response. Elevations in Spike-specific TCR breadth and depth followed administration of two AZD1222 doses. CD4 TCRs covered the whole spike, strongest at regions 160-218 and 743-854. Females outnumbered males among donors, who were mostly white British; clonal diversity was possibly underestimated.

CDR3 length equals 15 residues. V was shortened by 3 bases and J by 10 bases, with 16 bases between the two germline ends. The germline V gene has CDR1 WSHSY and CDR2 SAAADI. Clones were read by immunoSEQ multiplex PCR, and TCRdb kept only the in-frame ones, dropping some. Counted here are under 150,000 clones, roughly 90% occurring once; the ten biggest clones make up roughly 3%. This chain connects TRBV10-2 to TRBJ1-6; D is perhaps TRBD1 (6 bases). This TCR was sampled from an adult in good health. Sample: peripheral blood, taken on day 0 of AZD1222 vaccination. The CDR3 loop is CASSEIRGAGSPLHF. The CDR3 DNA is TGCGCCAGCAGTGAAATAAGGGGGGCAGGATCACCCCTCCACTTT.